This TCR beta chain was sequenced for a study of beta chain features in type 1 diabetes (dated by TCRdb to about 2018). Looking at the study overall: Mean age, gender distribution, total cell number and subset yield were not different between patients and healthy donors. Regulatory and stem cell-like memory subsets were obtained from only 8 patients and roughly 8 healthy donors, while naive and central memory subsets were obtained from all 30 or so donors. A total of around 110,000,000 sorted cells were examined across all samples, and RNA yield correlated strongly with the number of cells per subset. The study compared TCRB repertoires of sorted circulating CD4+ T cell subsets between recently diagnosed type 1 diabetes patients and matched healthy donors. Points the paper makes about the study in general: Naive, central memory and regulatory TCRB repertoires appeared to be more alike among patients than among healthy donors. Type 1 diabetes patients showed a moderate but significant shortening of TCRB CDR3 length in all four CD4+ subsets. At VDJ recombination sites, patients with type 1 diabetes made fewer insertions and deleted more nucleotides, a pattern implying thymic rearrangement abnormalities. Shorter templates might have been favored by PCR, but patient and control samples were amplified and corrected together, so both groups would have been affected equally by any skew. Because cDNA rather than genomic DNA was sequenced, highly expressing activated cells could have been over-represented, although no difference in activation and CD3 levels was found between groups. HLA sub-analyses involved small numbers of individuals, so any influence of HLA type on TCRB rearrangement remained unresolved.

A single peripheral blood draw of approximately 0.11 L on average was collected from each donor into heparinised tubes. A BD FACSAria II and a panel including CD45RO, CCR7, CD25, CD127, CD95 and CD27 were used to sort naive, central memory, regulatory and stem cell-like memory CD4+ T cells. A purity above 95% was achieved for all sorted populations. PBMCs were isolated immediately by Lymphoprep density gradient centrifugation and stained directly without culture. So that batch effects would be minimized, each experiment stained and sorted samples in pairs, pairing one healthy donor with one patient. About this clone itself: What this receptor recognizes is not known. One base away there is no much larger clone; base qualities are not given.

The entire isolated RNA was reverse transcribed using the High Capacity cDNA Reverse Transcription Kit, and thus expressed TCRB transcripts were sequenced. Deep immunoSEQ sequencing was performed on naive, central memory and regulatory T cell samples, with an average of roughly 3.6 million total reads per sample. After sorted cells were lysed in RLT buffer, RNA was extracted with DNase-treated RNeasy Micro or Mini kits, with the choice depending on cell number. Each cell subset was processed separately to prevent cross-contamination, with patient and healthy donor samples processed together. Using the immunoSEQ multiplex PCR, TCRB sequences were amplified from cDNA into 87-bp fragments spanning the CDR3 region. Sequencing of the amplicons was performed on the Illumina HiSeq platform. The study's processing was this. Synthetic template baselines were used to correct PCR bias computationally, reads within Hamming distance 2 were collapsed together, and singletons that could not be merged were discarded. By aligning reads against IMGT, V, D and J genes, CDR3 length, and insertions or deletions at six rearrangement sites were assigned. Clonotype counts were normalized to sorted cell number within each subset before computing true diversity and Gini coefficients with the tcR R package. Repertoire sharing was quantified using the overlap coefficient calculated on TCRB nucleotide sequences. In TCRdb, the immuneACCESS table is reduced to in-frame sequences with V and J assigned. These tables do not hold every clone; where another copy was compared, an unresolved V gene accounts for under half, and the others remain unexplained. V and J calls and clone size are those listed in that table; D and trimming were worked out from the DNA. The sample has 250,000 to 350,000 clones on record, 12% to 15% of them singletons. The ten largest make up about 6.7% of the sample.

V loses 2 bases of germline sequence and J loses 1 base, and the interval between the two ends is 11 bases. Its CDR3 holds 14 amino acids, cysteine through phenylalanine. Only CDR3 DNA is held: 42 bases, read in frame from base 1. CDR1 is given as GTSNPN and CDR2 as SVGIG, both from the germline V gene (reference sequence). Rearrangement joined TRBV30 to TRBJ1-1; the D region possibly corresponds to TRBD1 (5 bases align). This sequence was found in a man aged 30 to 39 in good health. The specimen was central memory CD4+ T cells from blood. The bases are TGTGCCTGGAGTTCGACAGCCAGGAACACTGAAGCTTTCTTT. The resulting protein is CAWSSTARNTEAFF.